This T cell receptor beta chain stems from a study of response to subunit inactivated influenza vaccine (dated 2018 in TCRdb). About the study as a whole: Deep quantitative T cell receptor repertoire profiling was used in the study to track responses to a trivalent subunit inactivated influenza vaccine.

The research as a whole found: The authors suggested that each seasonal influenza vaccination may recruit only a limited number of new T cells.

From its cysteine to its phenylalanine, the CDR3 spans 11 amino acids. CDR3 DNA only is kept here, 33 bases in frame from base 1. The germline V gene (reference sequence) specifies SEHNR as CDR1 and FQNEAQ as CDR2. V lost 1 base and J lost 5 bases; the stretch between them is 2 bases long. The method behind the library was RT-PCR. The reads were generated on an Illumina HiSeq 2500. TCRdb applied fastp at Q25 and MiXCR to the public reads, then kept only in-frame beta chains. Each CDR3 protein appears once, grouped with its most common genes and DNA. This sample gives approximately 500,000 distinct CDR3 sequences in total; 12% to 15% of them show up just once. 11% of the sample lies in the top ten. This clonotype was found many times. What antigen it recognizes has not been identified. The input lacks base qualities; no much larger clone sits a single base away.

Rearrangement joined TRBV7-9 to TRBJ1-1; confidence is insufficient to name the D gene. This specimen consisted of PBMCs from blood, obtained approximately 13 days after vaccination. The clonotype comes from a man aged 50 to 60 who received an inactivated influenza vaccine. Donor details come from another sample of the same person, matched by shared clones. The CDR3 in this case is CASSLVTEAFF. Here is the DNA: TGTGCCAGCAGCTTAGTTACTGAAGCTTTCTTT.